This section outlines one T cell receptor beta chain sequence together with its context. Its antigen is not identified. PCR was performed using 60 Vbeta and 13 Jbeta primers. Clones were read by immunoSEQ multiplex PCR, and TCRdb kept only the in-frame ones, dropping some. The table shows more than 95,000 clones, with approximately 74% occurring only once. This specimen comes from a study of cytomegalovirus exposure and HLA in healthy donors. Whole-study results and caveats: It was reported that the classifier diagnosed cytomegalovirus status with high specificity and sensitivity in both the original and validation cohorts. Earlier analysis looked at TCR beta V segments, and most were productive about 90% or about 30% of the time.

The source material was PBMCs. This TCR was sampled from a woman aged 50 to 60 in good health and CMV-seropositive.

CDR3: CASSLYTGGTEAFF. CDR3 nucleotides: TGTGCCAGCAGTTTATATACAGGGGGCACTGAAGCTTTCTTT. The chain combines TRBV27 with TRBJ1-1; 8 nucleotides line up with TRBD1. The germline V gene has CDR1 MNHEY and CDR2 SMNVEV (reference sequence). The CDR3 runs to 14 residues. The junction had 2 bases not matched to a gene; V was cut back by 1 base and J by 4 bases.